This is a list of T cell receptor beta chains from one sample in a study of blood T cell repertoires in COVID-19. Repertoires were generated with immunoSEQ multiplex PCR, while TCRdb's copy carries only in-frame clones and drops some. The table records some 220,000 clones, approximately 80% of them present only once. The sequencing sample was made of peripheral blood. These receptors were collected from a human donor in a cohort sampled during active COVID-19. The CDR3 runs from the conserved cysteine through the conserved F or W. Clone size, where shown, is once, few, many, or a class for clones that have expanded.

size,J,V,CDR3
NA,TRBJ1-2,TRBV28,CASSSPGQGSGYTF
once,TRBJ1-1,TRBV6-4,CASSADRNTEAFF
NA,TRBJ2-5,TRBV3-1/TRBV3-2,CASSRSSGISQETQYF
NA,TRBJ2-5,TRBV3-1/TRBV3-2,CASSLGLQETQYF
NA,TRBJ2-2,TRBV5-5,CASSLEGVGTGELFF
few,TRBJ2-2,TRBV6-4,CASRDSSGTGRIKFYTGELFF
NA,TRBJ2-1,TRBV7-2,CASSLGAGEKRGKFF
NA,TRBJ1-5,TRBV4-3,CASSQSITAPQNQPQHF
NA,TRBJ1-5,TRBV5-4,CASSRGTDSNQPQHF
NA,TRBJ2-1,TRBV5-6,CASSLGPRGNNEQFF
NA,TRBJ1-1,TRBV19,CASSDRVNTEAFF
NA,TRBJ1-4,TRBV28,CASSSLMDRIDEKLFF
NA,TRBJ1-2,TRBV7-2,CASSLNSGTGAF
few,TRBJ1-2,TRBV6-6,CASSYPGTGDRGYTF
few,TRBJ1-2,TRBV19,CASSIARTGARWGYTF
NA,TRBJ1-1,TRBV30,CAWSGSGGKAFF
NA,TRBJ2-1,TRBV3-1/TRBV3-2,CASSLGTSGRNEQFF
NA,TRBJ1-1,TRBV3-1/TRBV3-2,CASRGQGEAEAFF
NA,TRBJ2-1,TRBV28,CASTLGHRRIAEQFF
few,TRBJ1-4,TRBV28,CASSTPGQGTNEKLFF
NA,TRBJ2-6,TRBV7-9,CASSLVRAGANVLTF
NA,TRBJ2-3,TRBV6-6,CASSRGGGPSDTQYF
NA,TRBJ2-7,TRBV6-5,CASSYSHRGTYEQYF
NA,TRBJ1-5,TRBV19,CASSIGPGGNQPQHF
NA,TRBJ1-5,TRBV7-2,CASSFLTGIDQPQHF
NA,TRBJ2-5,TRBV12-3/TRBV12-4,CASSLGTEAQYF
NA,TRBJ1-1,TRBV18,CASLLWAPDITGDTEAFF
NA,TRBJ1-1,TRBV6-6,CASSSHAGSSEAFF
NA,TRBJ2-3,TRBV9,CASSVDLAGSTDTQYF
NA,TRBJ2-7,TRBV24-1,CATRRRVNHEQYF
NA,TRBJ1-2,TRBV28,CASSQDSRANYGYTF